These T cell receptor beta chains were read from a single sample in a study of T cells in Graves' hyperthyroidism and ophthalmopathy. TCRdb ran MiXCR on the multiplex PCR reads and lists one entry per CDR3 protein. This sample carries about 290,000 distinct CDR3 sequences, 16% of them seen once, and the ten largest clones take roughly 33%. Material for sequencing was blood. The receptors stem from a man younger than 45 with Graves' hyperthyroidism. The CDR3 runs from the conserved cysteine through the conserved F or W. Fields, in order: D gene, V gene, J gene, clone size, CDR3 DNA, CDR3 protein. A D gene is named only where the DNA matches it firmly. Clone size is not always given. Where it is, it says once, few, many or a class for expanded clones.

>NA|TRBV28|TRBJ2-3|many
TGTGCCAGCAGTGCCCCCGGTAGCACAGATACGCAGTATTTT
CASSAPGSTDTQYF
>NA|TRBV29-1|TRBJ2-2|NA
TGCAGCGTTGAAGATCTATCACAGGGTCGTGACACCGGGGAGCTGTTTTTT
CSVEDLSQGRDTGELFF
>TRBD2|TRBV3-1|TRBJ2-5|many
TGTGCCAGCAGCATACGGACTAGCGGTCTCCCTGGGGCCCAGTACTTC
CASSIRTSGLPGAQYF
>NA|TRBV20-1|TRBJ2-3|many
TGCAGTGCGGAACTAGTAGTTCCAGCAGATACGCAGTATTTT
CSAELVVPADTQYF
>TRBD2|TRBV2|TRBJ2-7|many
TGTGCCATTCCGGACGGGGAGGGGTCCTACGAGCAGTACTTC
CAIPDGEGSYEQYF
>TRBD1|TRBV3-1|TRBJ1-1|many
TGTGCCAGCAGCCCGAGAGGGGGCGGGAAAGGGACTGAAGCTTTCTTT
CASSPRGGGKGTEAFF
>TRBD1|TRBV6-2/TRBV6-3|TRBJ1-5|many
TGTGCCAGCACCGAGACAGGGCGAGATCAGCCCCAGCATTTT
CASTETGRDQPQHF
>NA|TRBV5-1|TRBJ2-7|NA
TGCGCCAGCAGCTTCCGGGACCAGGGATTCGAGCAGTACTTC
CASSFRDQGFEQYF
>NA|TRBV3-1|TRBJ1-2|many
TGTGCCAGCAGCCACCCAGGGTATGGCTACACCTTC
CASSHPGYGYTF
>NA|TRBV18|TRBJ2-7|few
TGTGCCAGCTCACCACCGCTGGGGGCCTACGAGCAGTACTTC
CASSPPLGAYEQYF